A selection of T cell receptor beta chains follows, all from one sample in a study of blood T cell repertoires in COVID-19. Libraries were prepared by immunoSEQ multiplex PCR; TCRdb keeps only in-frame clonotypes and omits some of them. The sample consists of some 130,000 clones, approximately 87% of them appearing once. Specimen: peripheral blood. The receptor source for this set is a man between 65 and 85 years old with active COVID-19. Both conserved end residues are part of each CDR3. The D gene is left open where the match is weak. Some rows have no size entry. The others give once, few or many, or a class for an expanded clone.

>TRBD1|TRBV9|.|TRBJ2-1
TGTGCCAGCAGCGTTCGACAGGGGGAGGCGGATGAGCAGTTCTTC
CASSVRQGEADEQFF
>TRBD2|TRBV4-1|few|TRBJ2-7
TGCGCCAGCAGCGCACTAGCGGGCGTCTACGAGCAGTACTTC
CASSALAGVYEQYF
>.|TRBV5-5|.|TRBJ2-7
TGTGCCAGCAGCTTCTGGGACATGGGAGACGAGCAGTACTTC
CASSFWDMGDEQYF
>TRBD2|TRBV15|.|TRBJ2-7
TGTGCCACCAGCAGCGGGACTAGCGGGAAGGACGAGCAGTACTTC
CATSSGTSGKDEQYF
>.|TRBV5-8|.|TRBJ1-4
TGTGCCAGCAGCGACATGCCGGCCCCAAATGAAAAACTGTTTTTT
CASSDMPAPNEKLFF
>TRBD1|TRBV4-1|.|TRBJ2-7
TGCGCCAGCAGTCGCCCGGGACAGGGACGGCCCGAGCAGTACTTC
CASSRPGQGRPEQYF
>TRBD1|TRBV6-6|.|TRBJ1-5
TGTGCCAGCAGCTACGCCCGACAGGGGAATCAGCCCCAGCATTTT
CASSYARQGNQPQHF
>.|TRBV28|.|TRBJ2-3
TGTGCCAGCAGCCCGGGATGGCTGACAGATACGCAGTATTTT
CASSPGWLTDTQYF
>.|TRBV30|.|TRBJ2-2
TGTGCCTGGAGGAGTCCCACCGGGGAGCTGTTTTTT
CAWRSPTGELFF
>.|TRBV4-1|.|TRBJ1-1
TGCGCCAAAGACGGGGTGGGGACTGAAGCTTTCTTT
CAKDGVGTEAFF
>TRBD1|TRBV28|.|TRBJ1-3
TGTGCCAGCAGCCCCCGGACAGGGCCTCTGTCTGGAAACACCATATATTTT
CASSPRTGPLSGNTIYF
>TRBD2|TRBV3-1/TRBV3-2|.|TRBJ2-3
TGTGCCAGCAGCCAAGAGGCAACTAGCGGGAGTGGGAATACGCAGTATTTT
CASSQEATSGSGNTQYF
>TRBD2|TRBV2|.|TRBJ2-3
TGTGCCAGCAAATTAGCGGGCTCCACAGATACGCAGTATTTT
CASKLAGSTDTQYF
>TRBD2|TRBV7-3|.|TRBJ2-1
TGTGCCAGCAGCGCCCAGACTAGCGGGAGGGCCTCCAGTGAGCAGTTCTTC
CASSAQTSGRASSEQFF
>.|TRBV24-1|.|TRBJ1-5
TGTGCCACAGGAGATAGCAATCAGCCCCAGCATTTT
CATGDSNQPQHF
>.|TRBV19|.|TRBJ1-5
TGTGCCAGTAGTATAGTCGAAACTGGCAATCAGCCCCAGCATTTT
CASSIVETGNQPQHF
>.|TRBV18|.|TRBJ1-2
TGTGCCAGCTCACTGGACAGAAGCTATGGCTACACCTTC
CASSLDRSYGYTF
>TRBD1|TRBV5-6|.|TRBJ1-4
TGTGCCAGCAGCCCACGGACAGGGGAAGAAAAACTGTTTTTT
CASSPRTGEEKLFF
>TRBD1|TRBV5-1|.|TRBJ2-3
TGCGCCAGCAGAAGGGCGACAGGGGATACGCAGTATTTT
CASRRATGDTQYF
>.|TRBV3-1/TRBV3-2|.|TRBJ2-5
TGTGCCAGCAGCCACTACTTCCAAGAGACCCAGTACTTC
CASSHYFQETQYF
>TRBD2|TRBV19|.|TRBJ2-1
TGTGCCAGTAGTATAGGGACTAGCGGGAGGAACAATGAGCAGTTCTTC
CASSIGTSGRNNEQFF
>.|TRBV28|.|TRBJ2-1
TGTGCCAGCAGTTTTGCCGCCGCTAGGAGCTTCAATGAGCAGTTCTTC
CASSFAAARSFNEQFF
>TRBD2|TRBV29-1|.|TRBJ2-1
TGCAGCTCTCTAGCGGGAGGAGCCAACAAGCAGTTCTTC
CSSLAGGANKQFF
>TRBD1|TRBV3-1/TRBV3-2|.|TRBJ2-4
TGTGCCAGCAGCCAGCTCTTGACAGGGAAAAACATTCAGTACTTC
CASSQLLTGKNIQYF
>.|TRBV6-6|few|TRBJ1-3
TGTGCCAGCAGTTTGACAGGCTCTGGAAACACCATATATTTT
CASSLTGSGNTIYF
>TRBD2|TRBV24-1|.|TRBJ2-1
TGTGCCACCAGTGATTCCTGGACTAGCGGGAGGAACAATGAGCAGTTCTTC
CATSDSWTSGRNNEQFF
>.|TRBV29-1|.|TRBJ1-1
TGCAGCGTTGATATGCAGGGGTTGAACACTGAAGCTTTCTTT
CSVDMQGLNTEAFF
>TRBD2|TRBV27|.|TRBJ2-7
TGTGCCAGCAGTCCCGGGACTAGCGGGATCGGGGAGCAGTACTTC
CASSPGTSGIGEQYF
>TRBD1|TRBV24-1|.|TRBJ2-3
TGTGCCACCGGGAAGGGGGCTAGCACAGATACGCAGTATTTT
CATGKGASTDTQYF
>.|TRBV19|.|TRBJ2-2
TGTGCCAGTAGTATAGGAGGCCAAGGTAGCACCGGGGAGCTGTTTTTT
CASSIGGQGSTGELFF
>.|TRBV3-1/TRBV3-2|.|TRBJ1-2
TGTGCCAGCAGCCAACCCCCCCAGGGGCTCTATGGCTACACCTTC
CASSQPPQGLYGYTF
>TRBD1|TRBV3-1/TRBV3-2|.|TRBJ2-1
TGTGCCAGCACCGGGACAGGGCTCAACAATGAGCAGTTCTTC
CASTGTGLNNEQFF
>.|TRBV5-6|.|TRBJ2-7
TGTGCCAGCAGCTTGAGAACAGGGCGGGCCGAGCAGTACTTC
CASSLRTGRAEQYF
>.|TRBV20-1|.|TRBJ1-5
TGCAGTGCTAGTCGGCAGGCTAGCAATCAGCCCCAGCATTTT
CSASRQASNQPQHF
>.|TRBV5-6|.|TRBJ2-2
TGTGCCAGCAGCTTGGTCCCCCTGAGCACCGGGGAGCTGTTTTTT
CASSLVPLSTGELFF
>TRBD1|TRBV12-3/TRBV12-4|.|TRBJ1-2
TGTGCCAGCAGTTTTGGCAGGGGGCCTGGCTACACCTTC
CASSFGRGPGYTF
>TRBD2|TRBV27|.|TRBJ2-1
TGTGCCAGCAGTTTTGGCGGGAGGGTTTATAGCTCCTACAATGAGCAGTTCTTC
CASSFGGRVYSSYNEQFF
>TRBD2|TRBV3-1/TRBV3-2|.|TRBJ2-5
TGTGCCAGCAGCCACCCTCGGGAGGGACTGCCGTACCAAGAGACCCAGTACTTC
CASSHPREGLPYQETQYF
>TRBD1|TRBV5-1|.|TRBJ2-3
TGCGCCAGCAGCGGCCGGGACAGTAGCACAGATACGCAGTATTTT
CASSGRDSSTDTQYF